A selection of T cell receptor beta chains follows, all from one sample in a study of CD8 T cells in ankylosing spondylitis. MiXCR, applied by TCRdb to the 5' RACE reads, yields one record per CDR3 protein. This sample has 100,000 to 150,000 distinct CDR3 sequences, with 9.3% found just once. The material sequenced was blood, either unsorted or a sorted T cell fraction (not recorded which). These receptors came from a male donor with ankylosing spondylitis or in good health (not recorded which). The CDR3 runs from the conserved cysteine through the conserved F or W. The D gene is left open where the match is weak. Clone size appears in some rows only: once, few, many, or a class for an expanded clone.

many	NA	TRBV10-3	TRBJ1-6	TGTGCCATCAGTGAGTCGACTTTGAGGGAGAATTCACCCCTCCACTTT	CAISESTLRENSPLHF
few	NA	TRBV28	TRBJ1-6	TGTGCCAGCAGTCCCCCCCGGGGGCAGGTTTCACCCCTCCACTTT	CASSPPRGQVSPLHF
many	TRBD1	TRBV29-1	TRBJ2-5	TGCAGCGTTGACCTCCGGGACAGGGGAGAGACCCAGTACTTC	CSVDLRDRGETQYF
few	TRBD1	TRBV30	TRBJ2-1	TGTGCCTGGACCAAAATGGGGGGACAGGGGGCTTTTGAGCAGTTCTTC	CAWTKMGGQGAFEQFF
many	NA	TRBV20-1	TRBJ2-3	TGCAGTGCCAAAGTCACCGGCACAGATACGCAGTATTTT	CSAKVTGTDTQYF
NA	TRBD2	TRBV11-2	TRBJ2-7	TGTGCCAGCAGAAGAGCGGGAGCTTTTCCCTACGAGCAGTACTTC	CASRRAGAFPYEQYF
many	TRBD2	TRBV20-1	TRBJ2-4	TGCAGTCCGAGGGTGCGGGAGGGGTACATTCAGTACTTC	CSPRVREGYIQYF
many	NA	TRBV12-3/TRBV12-4	TRBJ2-1	TGTGCCAGCAGTTTTCCAGGGTCCAATGAGCAGTTCTTC	CASSFPGSNEQFF
many	TRBD2	TRBV20-1	TRBJ2-3	TGCAGTGCTAGAGATCGACGGTCTAGCGGGTTACTGAGCACAGATACGCAGTATTTT	CSARDRRSSGLLSTDTQYF
many	NA	TRBV7-9	TRBJ1-1	TGTGCCAGCAGCTTCGCCAACACTGAAGCTTTCTTT	CASSFANTEAFF
many	NA	TRBV4-2	TRBJ2-7	TGTGCCAGCAGCCCGGACTCCCTCGAAATCTACGAGCAGTACTTC	CASSPDSLEIYEQYF
NA	TRBD2	TRBV6-2/TRBV6-3	TRBJ2-1	TGTGCCAGCAGGCCGACTAGCGGGACCCACAATGAGCAGTTCTTC	CASRPTSGTHNEQFF
many	NA	TRBV7-2	TRBJ2-3	TGTGCCAGCAGCTTAGGCAGGACAGATACGCAGTATTTT	CASSLGRTDTQYF
many	NA	TRBV12-3/TRBV12-4	TRBJ2-3	TGTGCCAGCAGTTCTGGGAGACGGGATACGCAGTATTTT	CASSSGRRDTQYF
many	TRBD2	TRBV7-8	TRBJ2-2	TGTGCCAGCGGACTAGCGGGAGTGTCCGGGGAGCTGTTTTTT	CASGLAGVSGELFF
few	TRBD1	TRBV20-1	TRBJ2-5	TGCAGTGCTAGGGGACAGGGGGCTGAGACCCAGTACTTC	CSARGQGAETQYF
many	NA	TRBV25-1	TRBJ1-2	TGTGCCAGCAGTGTGGGGGTTGGCTATGGCTACACCTTC	CASSVGVGYGYTF
NA	NA	TRBV24-1	TRBJ2-2	TGTGCCACCAGTGATAACCGGGCCCCAAGGCGGACCGGGGAGCTGTTTTTT	CATSDNRAPRRTGELFF
many	TRBD2	TRBV12-3/TRBV12-4	TRBJ2-5	TGTGCCACCGCAGAGCGGGACCGCCAAGAGACCCAGTACTTC	CATAERDRQETQYF
many	NA	TRBV3-1	TRBJ2-7	TGTGCCAGCAGCCAAGGACAGGTAAACTCCTACGAGCAGTACTTC	CASSQGQVNSYEQYF
many	TRBD1	TRBV28	TRBJ2-7	TGTGCCAGCAGTGTTTCACAGGGGGGCCTCTACGAGCAGTACTTC	CASSVSQGGLYEQYF
NA	NA	TRBV20-1	TRBJ2-5	TGCAGTGCTAGAGATCCGGTTCCCGGACAAGAGACCCAGTACTTC	CSARDPVPGQETQYF
many	TRBD1	TRBV12-3/TRBV12-4	TRBJ2-3	TGTGCCAGCAGTTCCGGGACAGTTCGCGATACGCAGTATTTT	CASSSGTVRDTQYF
many	TRBD2	TRBV20-1	TRBJ2-5	TGCAGTGCCCTTCGGGAGATTAGCGGGAGGGTCGAAGAGACCCAGTACTTC	CSALREISGRVEETQYF